Here is one TCR beta chain with its context. The data stem from a study of sequential checkpoint blockade in melanoma. TCRdb keeps only in-frame clones here, not all; method: immunoSEQ multiplex PCR. The sample includes roughly 20,000 clones, 55% to 80% of them seen just once. Documented treatment: randomized to nivolumab then ipilimumab (arm A) or the reverse (arm B). Specimen: CD8+ T cells sorted from blood (inferred from file names), collected from a patient given nivolumab and ipilimumab in sequence. The receptor was isolated from a human donor with melanoma.

The CDR3: CASSPTGSNEKLFF. The CDR3, as DNA: TGTGCCAGCAGCCCGACGGGAAGTAATGAAAAACTGTTTTTT. The chain has TRBV7-9 and TRBJ1-4; the D is unclear. The V gene lost 5 bases and the J gene lost 4 bases, with 11 bases spanning the gap. CDR1 is SEHNR and CDR2 is FQNEAQ in the germline V gene (reference sequence). This CDR3 is built from 14 residues.